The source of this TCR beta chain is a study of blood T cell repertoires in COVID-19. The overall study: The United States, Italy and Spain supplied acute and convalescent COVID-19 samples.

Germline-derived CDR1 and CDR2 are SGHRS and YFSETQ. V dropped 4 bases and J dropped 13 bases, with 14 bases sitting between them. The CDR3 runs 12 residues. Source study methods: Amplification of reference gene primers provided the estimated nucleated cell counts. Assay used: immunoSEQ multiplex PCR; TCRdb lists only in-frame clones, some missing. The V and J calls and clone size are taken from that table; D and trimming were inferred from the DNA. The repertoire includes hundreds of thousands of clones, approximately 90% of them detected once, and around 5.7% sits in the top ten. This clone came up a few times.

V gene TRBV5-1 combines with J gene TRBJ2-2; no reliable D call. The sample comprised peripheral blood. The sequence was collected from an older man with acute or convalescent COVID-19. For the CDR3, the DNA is TGCGCCAGCAGCACCACTTCGACGGGGCTGTTTTTT. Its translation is CASSTTSTGLFF.